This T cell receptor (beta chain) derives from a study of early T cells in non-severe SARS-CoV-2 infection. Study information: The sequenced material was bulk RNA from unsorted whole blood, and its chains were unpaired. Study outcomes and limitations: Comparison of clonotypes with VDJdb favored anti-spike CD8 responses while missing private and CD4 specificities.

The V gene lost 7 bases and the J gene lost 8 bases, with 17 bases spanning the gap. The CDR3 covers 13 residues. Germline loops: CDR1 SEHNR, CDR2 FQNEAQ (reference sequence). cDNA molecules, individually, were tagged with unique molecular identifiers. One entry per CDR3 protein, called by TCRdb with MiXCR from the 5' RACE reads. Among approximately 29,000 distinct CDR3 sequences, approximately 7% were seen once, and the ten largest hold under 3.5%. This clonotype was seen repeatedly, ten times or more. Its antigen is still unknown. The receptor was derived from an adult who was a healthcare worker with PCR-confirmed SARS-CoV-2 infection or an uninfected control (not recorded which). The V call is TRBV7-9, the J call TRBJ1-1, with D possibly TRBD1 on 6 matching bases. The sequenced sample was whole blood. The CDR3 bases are TGTGCCAGCACCTATTGGGGGCAGGAGGAAGCTTTCTTT. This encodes CASTYWGQEEAFF.